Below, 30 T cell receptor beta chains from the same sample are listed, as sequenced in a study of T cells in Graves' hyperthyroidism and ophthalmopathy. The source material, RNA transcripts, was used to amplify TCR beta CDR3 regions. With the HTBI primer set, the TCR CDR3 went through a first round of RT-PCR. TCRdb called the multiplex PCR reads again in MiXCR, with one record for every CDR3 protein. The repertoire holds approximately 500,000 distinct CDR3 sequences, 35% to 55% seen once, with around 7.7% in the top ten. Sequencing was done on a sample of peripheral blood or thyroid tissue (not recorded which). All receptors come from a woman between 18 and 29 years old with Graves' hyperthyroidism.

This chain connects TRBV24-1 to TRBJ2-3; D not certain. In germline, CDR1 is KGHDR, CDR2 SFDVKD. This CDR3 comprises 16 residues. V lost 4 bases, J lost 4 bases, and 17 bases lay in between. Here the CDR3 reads CATSDADPKGPDTQYF. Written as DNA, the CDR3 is TGTGCCACCAGTGACGCTGACCCGAAGGGCCCAGATACGCAGTATTTT.

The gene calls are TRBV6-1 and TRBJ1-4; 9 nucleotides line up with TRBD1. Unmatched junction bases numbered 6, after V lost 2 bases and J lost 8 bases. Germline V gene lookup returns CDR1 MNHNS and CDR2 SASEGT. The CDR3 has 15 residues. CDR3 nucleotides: TGTGCCAGCAGTGAACCGGGACAGGGAGGCGAAAAACTGTTTTTT. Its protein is CASSEPGQGGEKLFF.

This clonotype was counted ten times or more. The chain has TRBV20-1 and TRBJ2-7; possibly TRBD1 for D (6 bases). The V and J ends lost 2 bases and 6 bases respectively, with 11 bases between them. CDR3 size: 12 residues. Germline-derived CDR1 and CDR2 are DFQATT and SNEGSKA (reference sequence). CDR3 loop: CSARTGRAEQYF. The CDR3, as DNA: TGCAGTGCTAGAACAGGGAGAGCCGAGCAGTACTTC.

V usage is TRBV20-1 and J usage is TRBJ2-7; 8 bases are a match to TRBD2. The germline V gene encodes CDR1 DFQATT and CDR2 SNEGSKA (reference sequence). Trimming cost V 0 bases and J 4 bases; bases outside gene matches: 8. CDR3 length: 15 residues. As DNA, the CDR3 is TGCAGTGCTAGAGATCAAATTAGCGGGGTATACGAGCAGTACTTC. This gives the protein CSARDQISGVYEQYF.

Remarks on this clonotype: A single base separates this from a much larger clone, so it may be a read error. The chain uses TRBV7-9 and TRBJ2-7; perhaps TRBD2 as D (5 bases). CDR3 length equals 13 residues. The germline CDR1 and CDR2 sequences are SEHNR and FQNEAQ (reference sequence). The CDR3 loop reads CASSPFGGYERYF. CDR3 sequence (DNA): TGTGCCAGCAGCCCCTTCGGCGGGTACGAGCGGTACTTC.

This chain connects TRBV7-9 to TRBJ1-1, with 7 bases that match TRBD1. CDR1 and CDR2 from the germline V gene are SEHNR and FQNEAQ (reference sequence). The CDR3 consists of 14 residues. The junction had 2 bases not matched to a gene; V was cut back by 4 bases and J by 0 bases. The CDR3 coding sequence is TGTGCCAGCAGCTGGGACAGCTTGAACACTGAAGCTTTCTTT. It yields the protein CASSWDSLNTEAFF. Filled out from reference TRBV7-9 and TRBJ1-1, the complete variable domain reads DTGVSQNPRHKITKRGQNVTFRCDPISEHNRLYWYRQTLGQGPEFLTYFQNEAQLEKSRLLSDRFSAERPKGSFSTLEIQRTEQGDSAMYLCASSWDSLNTEAFFGQGTRLTVV.

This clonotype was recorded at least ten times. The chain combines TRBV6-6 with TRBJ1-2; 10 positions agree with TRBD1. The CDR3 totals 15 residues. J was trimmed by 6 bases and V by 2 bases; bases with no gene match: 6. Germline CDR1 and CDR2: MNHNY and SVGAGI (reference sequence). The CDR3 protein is CASSYTDRGGHGYTF. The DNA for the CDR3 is TGTGCCAGCAGTTACACGGACAGGGGGGGCCATGGCTACACCTTC.

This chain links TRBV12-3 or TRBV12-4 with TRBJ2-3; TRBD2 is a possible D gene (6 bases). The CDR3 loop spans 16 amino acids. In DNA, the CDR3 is TGTGCTAGTGTCCCAGTGGACCGGCGGGACACAGATACGCAGTATTTT. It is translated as CASVPVDRRDTDTQYF.

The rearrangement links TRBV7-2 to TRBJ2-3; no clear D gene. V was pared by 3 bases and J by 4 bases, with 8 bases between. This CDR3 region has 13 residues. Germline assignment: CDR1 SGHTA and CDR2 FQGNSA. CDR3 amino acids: CASSFTEADTQYF. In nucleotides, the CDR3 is TGTGCCAGCAGCTTCACCGAGGCAGATACGCAGTATTTT.

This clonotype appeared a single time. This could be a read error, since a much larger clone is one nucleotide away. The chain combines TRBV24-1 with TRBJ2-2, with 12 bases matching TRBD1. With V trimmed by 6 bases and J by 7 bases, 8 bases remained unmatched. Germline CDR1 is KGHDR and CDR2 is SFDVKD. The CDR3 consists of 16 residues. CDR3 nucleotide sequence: TGTGCCACCAGTCCTACCGGGACAGGGGGCAGCGGGGAGCTGTTTTTT. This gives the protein CATSPTGTGGSGELFF.

The CDR3: CSALGWVYSNQPQHF. The DNA of the CDR3 is TGCAGTGCCTTAGGGTGGGTTTATAGCAATCAGCCCCAGCATTTT. The chain couples TRBV20-1 to TRBJ1-5; the D is unclear. V lost 6 bases to trimming and J lost 0 bases, with 15 bases between them. CDR1 and CDR2 from the germline V gene are DFQATT and SNEGSKA (reference sequence). This CDR3 is built from 15 residues.

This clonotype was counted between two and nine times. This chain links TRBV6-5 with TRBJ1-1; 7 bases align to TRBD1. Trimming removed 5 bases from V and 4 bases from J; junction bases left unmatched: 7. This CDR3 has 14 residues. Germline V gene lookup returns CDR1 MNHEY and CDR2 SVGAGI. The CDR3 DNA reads TGTGCCAGCAGTAGAGGACAGGCGCGCACTGAAGCTTTCTTT. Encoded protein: CASSRGQARTEAFF.

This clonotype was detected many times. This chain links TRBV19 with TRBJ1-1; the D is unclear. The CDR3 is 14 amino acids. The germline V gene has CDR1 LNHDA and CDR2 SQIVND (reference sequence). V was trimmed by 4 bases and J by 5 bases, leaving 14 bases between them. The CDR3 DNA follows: TGTGCCAGTAGTAGATACCTCTTGGGAACTGAAGCTTTCTTT. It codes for CASSRYLLGTEAFF.

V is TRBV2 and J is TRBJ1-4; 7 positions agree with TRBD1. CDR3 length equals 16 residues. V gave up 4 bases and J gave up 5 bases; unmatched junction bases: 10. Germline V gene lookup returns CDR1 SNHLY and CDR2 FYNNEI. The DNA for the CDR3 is TGTGCCAGCAGTGCTGCAGGGGGGCATTACAATGAAAAACTGTTTTTT. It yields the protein CASSAAGGHYNEKLFF. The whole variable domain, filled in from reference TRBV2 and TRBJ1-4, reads EPEVTQTPSHQVTQMGQEVILRCVPISNHLYFYWYRQILGQKVEFLVSFYNNEISEKSEIFDDQFSVERPDGSNFTLKIRSTKLEDSAMYFCASSAAGGHYNEKLFFGSGTQLSVL.

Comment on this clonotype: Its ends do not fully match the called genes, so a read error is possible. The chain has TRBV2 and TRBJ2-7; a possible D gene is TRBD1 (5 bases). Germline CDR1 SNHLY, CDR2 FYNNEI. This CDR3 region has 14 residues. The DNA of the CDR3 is TGTGCCAGCAGGAGCCAGGGATCCTCCTACGGGCAGTACTTC. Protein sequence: CASRSQGSSYGQYF.

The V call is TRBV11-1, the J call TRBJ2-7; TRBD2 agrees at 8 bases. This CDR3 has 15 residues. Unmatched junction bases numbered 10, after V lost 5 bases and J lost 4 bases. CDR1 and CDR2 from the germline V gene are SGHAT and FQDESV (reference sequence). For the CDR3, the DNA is TGTGCCAGCAGCCCAGAAGGCGGGAGGACGTACGAGCAGTACTTC. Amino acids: CASSPEGGRTYEQYF.

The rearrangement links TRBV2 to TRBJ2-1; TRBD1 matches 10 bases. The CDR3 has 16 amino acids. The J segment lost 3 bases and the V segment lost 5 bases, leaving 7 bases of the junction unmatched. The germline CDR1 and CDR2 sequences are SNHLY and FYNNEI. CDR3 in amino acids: CASSIQTGGIYNEQFF. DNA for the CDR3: TGTGCCAGCAGTATTCAGACAGGGGGCATCTACAATGAGCAGTTCTTC.

CDR3 protein: CSAISGRASNEQFF. CDR3 coding DNA: TGCAGTGCTATAAGCGGGAGGGCGTCCAATGAGCAGTTCTTC. The rearrangement links TRBV20-1 to TRBJ2-1; the match to TRBD2 covers 10 bases. Germline V gives CDR1 DFQATT, CDR2 SNEGSKA (reference sequence). Germline trimming cut 4 bases from V and 6 bases from J; bases unmatched to any gene: 6. CDR3 length: 14 amino acids.

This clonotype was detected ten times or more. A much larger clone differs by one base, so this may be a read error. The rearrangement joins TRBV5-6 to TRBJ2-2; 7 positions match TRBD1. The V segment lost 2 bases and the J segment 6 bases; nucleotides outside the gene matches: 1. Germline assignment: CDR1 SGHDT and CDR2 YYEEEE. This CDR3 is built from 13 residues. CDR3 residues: CASSFDRAGELFF. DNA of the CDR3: TGTGCCAGCAGCTTTGACAGGGCCGGGGAGCTGTTTTTT.

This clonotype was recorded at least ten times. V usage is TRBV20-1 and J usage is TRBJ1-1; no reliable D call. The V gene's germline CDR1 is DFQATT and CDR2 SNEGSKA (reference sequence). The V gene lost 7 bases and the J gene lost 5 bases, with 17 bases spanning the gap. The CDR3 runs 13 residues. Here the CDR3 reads CSVLISGWTEAFF. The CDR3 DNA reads TGCAGTGTTTTAATCTCGGGTTGGACTGAAGCTTTCTTT.

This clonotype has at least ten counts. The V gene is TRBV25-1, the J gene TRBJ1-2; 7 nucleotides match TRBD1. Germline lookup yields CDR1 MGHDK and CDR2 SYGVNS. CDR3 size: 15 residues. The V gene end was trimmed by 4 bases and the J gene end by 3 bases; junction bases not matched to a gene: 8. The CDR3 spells CASSAGTEVDYGYTF. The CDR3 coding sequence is TGTGCCAGCAGTGCCGGGACAGAAGTCGACTATGGCTACACCTTC.

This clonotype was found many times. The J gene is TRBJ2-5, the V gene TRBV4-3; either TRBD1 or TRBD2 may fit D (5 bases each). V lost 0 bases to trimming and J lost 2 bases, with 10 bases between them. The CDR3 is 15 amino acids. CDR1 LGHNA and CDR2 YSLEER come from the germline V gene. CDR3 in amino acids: CASSQDWGWQETQYF. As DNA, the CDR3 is TGCGCCAGCAGCCAAGATTGGGGGTGGCAAGAGACCCAGTACTTC.

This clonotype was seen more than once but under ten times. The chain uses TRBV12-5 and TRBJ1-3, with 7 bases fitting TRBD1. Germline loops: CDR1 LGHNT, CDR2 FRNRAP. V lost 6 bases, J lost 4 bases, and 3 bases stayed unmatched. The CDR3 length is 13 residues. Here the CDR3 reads CASGDREGNTIYF. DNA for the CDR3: TGTGCTAGTGGAGACAGGGAGGGAAACACCATATATTTT.

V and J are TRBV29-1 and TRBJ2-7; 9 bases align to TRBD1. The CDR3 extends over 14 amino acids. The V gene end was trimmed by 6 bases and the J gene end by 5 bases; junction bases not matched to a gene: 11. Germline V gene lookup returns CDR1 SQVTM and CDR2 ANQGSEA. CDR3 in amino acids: CSVRYRGQIHEQYF. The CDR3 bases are TGCAGCGTCAGGTACAGGGGGCAGATCCACGAGCAGTACTTC.

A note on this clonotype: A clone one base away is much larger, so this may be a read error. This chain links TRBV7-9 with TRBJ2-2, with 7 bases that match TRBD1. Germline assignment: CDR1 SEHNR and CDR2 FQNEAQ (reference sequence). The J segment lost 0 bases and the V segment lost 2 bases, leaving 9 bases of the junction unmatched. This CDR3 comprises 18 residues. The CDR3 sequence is CASSLKGASRANTGELFF. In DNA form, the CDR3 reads TGTGCCAGCAGCTTAAAGGGGGCTAGCCGGGCGAACACCGGGGAGCTGTTTTTT.

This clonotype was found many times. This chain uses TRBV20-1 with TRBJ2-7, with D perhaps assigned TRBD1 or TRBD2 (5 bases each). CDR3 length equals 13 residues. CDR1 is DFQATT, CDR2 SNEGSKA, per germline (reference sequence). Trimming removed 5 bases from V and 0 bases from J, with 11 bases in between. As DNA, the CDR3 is TGCAGTGCTCCAGCCGGGGCCTCCTACGAGCAGTACTTC. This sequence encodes CSAPAGASYEQYF.

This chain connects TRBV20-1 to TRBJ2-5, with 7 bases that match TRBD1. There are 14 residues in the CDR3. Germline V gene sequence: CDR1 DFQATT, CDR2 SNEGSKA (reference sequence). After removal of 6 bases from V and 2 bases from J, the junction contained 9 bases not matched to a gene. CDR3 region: CSATGTGQQETQYF. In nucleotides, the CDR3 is TGCAGTGCCACCGGAACGGGACAGCAAGAGACCCAGTACTTC.

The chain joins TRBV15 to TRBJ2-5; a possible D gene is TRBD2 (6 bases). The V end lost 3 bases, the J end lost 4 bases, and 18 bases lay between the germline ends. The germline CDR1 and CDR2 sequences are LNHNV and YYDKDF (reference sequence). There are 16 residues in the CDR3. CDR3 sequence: CATSSASPGAGETQYF. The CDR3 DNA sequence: TGTGCCACCAGCAGCGCTAGCCCGGGAGCAGGAGAGACCCAGTACTTC.

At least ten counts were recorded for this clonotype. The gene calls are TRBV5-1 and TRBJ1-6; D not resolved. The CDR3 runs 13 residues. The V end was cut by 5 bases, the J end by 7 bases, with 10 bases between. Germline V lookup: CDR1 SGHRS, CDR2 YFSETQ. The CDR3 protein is CASRREDNSPLHF. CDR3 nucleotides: TGCGCCAGCAGGAGGGAGGACAATTCACCCCTCCACTTT.

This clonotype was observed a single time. In DNA, the CDR3 is TGTGCCAGCAACCCAAGAGGTTCCGGGGAGCTGTTTTTT. Encoded protein: CASNPRGSGELFF. V usage is TRBV14 and J usage is TRBJ2-2; D remains ambiguous. This CDR3 has 13 amino acids. Germline CDR1 reads SGHDN; CDR2 reads FVKESK. V lost 7 bases, J lost 6 bases, and 12 bases lay in between.